A single sample gave rise to the 18 T cell receptor beta chains below, sequenced in a study of cytomegalovirus exposure and HLA in healthy donors. Here immunoSEQ multiplex PCR was the method, and the copy in TCRdb shows in-frame clones only, minus some. This sample has roughly 120,000 clones; more than 85% occur once, and the top ten carry roughly 4.4%. The sequencing sample was made of PBMCs. These receptors were taken from a man aged 18-30 years in good health and CMV-seropositive.

The V and J genes are TRBV4-1 and TRBJ2-5; D is possibly TRBD1 (6 bases). This CDR3 spans 16 amino acids. Trimming took off 0 bases at V and 2 bases at J, with 13 bases between the two ends. The germline gives CDR1 MGHRA, CDR2 YSYEKL. CDR3 amino acids: CASSQEIGGRQETQYF. CDR3 DNA sequence: TGCGCCAGCAGCCAAGAGATAGGGGGTAGACAAGAGACCCAGTACTTC.

The chain employs TRBV27 and TRBJ2-7; 12 bases align to TRBD2. Germline values: CDR1 MNHEY, CDR2 SMNVEV (reference sequence). J was trimmed by 2 bases and V by 5 bases; bases with no gene match: 7. This CDR3 contains 16 residues. CDR3 nucleotides: TGTGCCAGCAGTCTAAGACTAGCGGGGGCCGCCTACGAGCAGTACTTC. It is translated as CASSLRLAGAAYEQYF.

CDR3 in DNA: TGTGCCAGCCAAGGGAAGACAGGGAATCAGCCCCAGCATTTT. Translating it yields CASQGKTGNQPQHF. The genes are TRBV27 and TRBJ1-5, with TRBD1 matching 7 bases. J lost 4 bases, V lost 8 bases, and 8 bases had no gene match. This CDR3 is 14 amino acids long. Germline CDR1 reads MNHEY; CDR2 reads SMNVEV (reference sequence).

This chain links TRBV5-6 with TRBJ2-1; possibly TRBD2 for D (6 bases). The germline V gene encodes CDR1 SGHDT and CDR2 YYEEEE. Trimming removed 6 bases at V and 7 bases at J, with 17 bases between. This CDR3 comprises 14 residues. The CDR3 nucleotides are TGTGCCAGCACAAAAGCGGGCGCCGCTAATGAGCAGTTCTTC. The encoded protein is CASTKAGAANEQFF.

J is TRBJ1-5 and V is TRBV2; 7 bases align to TRBD1. Trimming at V came to 8 bases and at J to 6 bases, leaving 16 bases not matched to a gene. The CDR3 has 16 amino acids. The V gene's germline CDR1 is SNHLY and CDR2 FYNNEI. CDR3 nucleotide sequence: TGTGCCAGCGGGGGCTTGGAAGGGGGCGCGGGTCAGCCCCAGCATTTT. As protein: CASGGLEGGAGQPQHF.

The CDR3 sequence is CASALELNTEAFF. CDR3 coding DNA: TGTGCCAGCGCCCTCGAGTTGAACACTGAAGCTTTCTTT. V usage is TRBV2 and J usage is TRBJ1-1; D not certain. In germline, CDR1 is SNHLY, CDR2 FYNNEI. The CDR3 loop spans 13 amino acids. V shed 8 bases and J shed 0 bases, with 10 bases lying between them. The variable domain in full, completed from reference TRBV2 and TRBJ1-1, reads EPEVTQTPSHQVTQMGQEVILRCVPISNHLYFYWYRQILGQKVEFLVSFYNNEISEKSEIFDDQFSVERPDGSNFTLKIRSTKLEDSAMYFCASALELNTEAFFGQGTRLTVV.

This rearrangement joins TRBV6-5 to TRBJ2-7; no clear D gene. The germline gives CDR1 MNHEY, CDR2 SVGAGI. This CDR3 comprises 13 residues. Trimming took off 2 bases at V and 1 base at J, with 6 bases between the two ends. CDR3 sequence: CASSYMASYEQYF. In nucleotides, the CDR3 is TGTGCCAGCAGTTACATGGCTTCCTACGAGCAGTACTTC.

The chain uses TRBV21-1 and TRBJ2-3; the D call TRBD1 from the table was never checked on the DNA. TRBV21-1 is flagged as a pseudogene. The CDR3 covers 17 residues. Here the CDR3 reads CASKDGTDQNRLHTQYF. The CDR3 nucleotides read TGTGCCAGCAAGGATGGAACAGACCAAAACCGCCTTCATACGCAGTATTTT.

CDR3 coding DNA: TGTGCCAGCAGCACCGGGACAGCTCCATTCTATGGCTACACCTTC. Translation: CASSTGTAPFYGYTF. V gene TRBV11-2 combines with J gene TRBJ1-2, with 7 bases matching TRBD1. Per germline, CDR1 SGHAT and CDR2 FQNNGV. V lost 5 bases to trimming and J lost 4 bases; unmatched junction nucleotides: 10. CDR3 length equals 15 residues.

This clone came up once. The V gene is TRBV27, the J gene TRBJ2-2; the match to TRBD2 covers 15 bases. V was pared by 2 bases and J by 4 bases, with 8 bases of the junction left unmatched. Germline V gene sequence: CDR1 MNHEY, CDR2 SMNVEV (reference sequence). The CDR3 sequence is 19 residues long. The CDR3 sequence is CASSLMGLAGGLSTGELFF. The CDR3 DNA is TGTGCCAGCAGTTTAATGGGACTAGCGGGGGGTCTCTCCACCGGGGAGCTGTTTTTT.

The V and J genes are TRBV7-8 and TRBJ2-1; 8 bases match TRBD2. V dropped 5 bases and J dropped 4; count of bases not matched to a gene: 7. The germline CDR1 and CDR2 sequences are SGHVS and FQNEAQ. The CDR3 covers 15 residues. The CDR3 reads CASSTQSGGYNEQFF. The DNA of the CDR3 is TGTGCCAGCAGCACACAAAGCGGGGGTTACAATGAGCAGTTCTTC.

This clone occurred once. The V call is TRBV27, the J call TRBJ1-4, with D hard to call. The ends were cut back, 7 bases at V and 0 bases at J, with 9 bases in the middle. The CDR3 has 14 residues. Germline V CDR1 and CDR2: MNHEY, SMNVEV (reference sequence). CDR3 coding DNA: TGTGCCAGCAAAGGCAGGTCAACTAATGAAAAACTGTTTTTT. Translated, it gives CASKGRSTNEKLFF.

The CDR3 DNA reads as TGTGCCAGCAGCGCTGGGACAGCAGTCGCTAATTCACCCCTCCACTTT. It yields the protein CASSAGTAVANSPLHF. This chain uses TRBV9 with TRBJ1-6; TRBD1 aligns across 7 bases. Germline assignment: CDR1 SGDLS and CDR2 YYNGEE. Unmatched junction bases numbered 9, after V lost 3 bases and J lost 6 bases. The CDR3 consists of 16 residues. Variable domain in full (rest from reference TRBV9 and TRBJ1-6): DSGVTQTPKHLITATGQRVTLRCSPRSGDLSVYWYQQSLDQGLQFLIQYYNGEERAKGNILERFSAQQFPDLHSELNLSSLELGDSALYFCASSAGTAVANSPLHFGNGTRLTVT.

The chain uses TRBV7-2 and TRBJ1-2, with a weak D call TRBD1 (5 bases). The CDR3 has 13 residues. The V and J ends lost 3 bases and 8 bases respectively, with 13 bases between them. CDR1 is SGHTA and CDR2 is FQGNSA in the germline V gene. CDR3 nucleotides: TGTGCCAGCAGCTTCGACAGTGTTGGGGGCTACACCTTC. It yields the protein CASSFDSVGGYTF.

The rearrangement joins TRBV2 to TRBJ2-7; the D gene is possibly TRBD2 (5 bases). Germline V gene sequence: CDR1 SNHLY, CDR2 FYNNEI. The V and J ends lost 6 bases and 5 bases respectively, with 8 bases between them. The CDR3 is 11 residues long. The chain's CDR3 is CASSRGNEQYF. The CDR3, as DNA: TGTGCCAGCAGCAGAGGGAACGAGCAGTACTTC.

V is TRBV5-1 and J is TRBJ2-3; 9 nucleotides line up with TRBD1. The CDR3 is 15 residues long. J lost 4 bases, V lost 4 bases, and 7 bases had no gene match. Germline CDR1 SGHRS, CDR2 YFSETQ. CDR3 residues: CASSPRDRVADTQYF. The CDR3 bases are TGCGCCAGCAGCCCCCGGGACAGGGTGGCAGATACGCAGTATTTT. Based on the CDR3 plus reference TRBV5-1 and TRBJ2-3, the full variable domain is KAGVTQTPRYLIKTRGQQVTLSCSPISGHRSVSWYQQTPGQGLQFLFEYFSETQRNKGNFPGRFSGRQFSNSRSEMNVSTLELGDSALYLCASSPRDRVADTQYFGPGTRLTVL.

This clone occurred once. Here the CDR3 reads CASSTLGLSVVTEAFF. CDR3 bases: TGTGCCAGCAGTACCCTTGGGCTATCCGTGGTCACTGAAGCTTTCTTT. The chain has TRBV27 and TRBJ1-1; no definite D call. Trimming removed 5 bases at V and 4 bases at J, with 20 bases between. This CDR3 is 16 amino acids long. The V gene's germline CDR1 is MNHEY and CDR2 SMNVEV (reference sequence).

This sequence joins TRBV7-2 and TRBJ2-3; D ambiguous. CDR1 SGHTA and CDR2 FQGNSA come from the germline V gene. V shed 1 base and J shed 4 bases, with 12 bases lying between them. This CDR3 has 15 amino acids. CDR3 in amino acids: CASSLVPTRADTQYF. The CDR3 DNA reads as TGTGCCAGCAGCTTAGTCCCCACCCGGGCAGATACGCAGTATTTT.